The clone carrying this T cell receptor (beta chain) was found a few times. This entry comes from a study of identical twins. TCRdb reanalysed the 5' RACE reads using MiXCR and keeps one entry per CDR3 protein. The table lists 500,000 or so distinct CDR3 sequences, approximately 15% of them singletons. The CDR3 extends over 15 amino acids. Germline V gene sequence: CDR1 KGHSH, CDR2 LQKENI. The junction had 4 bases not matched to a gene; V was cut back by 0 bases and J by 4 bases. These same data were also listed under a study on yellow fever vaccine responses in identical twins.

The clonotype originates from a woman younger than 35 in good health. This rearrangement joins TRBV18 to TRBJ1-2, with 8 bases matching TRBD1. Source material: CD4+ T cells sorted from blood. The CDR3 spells CASSPPGTGVYGYTF. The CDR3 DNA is TGTGCCAGCTCACCACCTGGGACAGGCGTCTATGGCTACACCTTC.